Shown below are 9 T cell receptor beta chains from a single sample sequenced in a study of shared clonotypes between healthy human individuals. Cells designated naive CD8 were CD45RO-negative and were positively selected for CCR7, with terminally differentiated effector memory CD45RA+ cells excluded. Method: immunoSEQ multiplex PCR; TCRdb's copy keeps in-frame clones and lacks some. The sample records under 2,000,000 clones, about 95% being singletons. The sample consisted of naive CD8+ T cells sorted from blood. These TCRs come from a man younger than 35 in good health.

The chain has TRBV19 and TRBJ2-1, with no clear D. The CDR3 totals 15 residues. The V end was cut by 3 bases, the J end by 3 bases, with 12 bases between. In germline, CDR1 is LNHDA, CDR2 SQIVND (reference sequence). Written as DNA, the CDR3 is TGTGCCAGTAGTATCGAGGCCGAAGGCTACAATGAGCAGTTCTTC. Its protein product is CASSIEAEGYNEQFF.

The rearrangement uses TRBV19 and TRBJ2-7, with 10 bases identical to TRBD1. Per germline, CDR1 LNHDA and CDR2 SQIVND (reference sequence). V lost 5 bases, J lost 2 bases, and 6 bases stayed unmatched. This CDR3 region has 15 residues. The CDR3 sequence: CASSLGQGLTYEQYF. CDR3 nucleotide sequence: TGTGCCAGTAGTCTGGGACAGGGGCTAACCTACGAGCAGTACTTC.

This clone was seen once. The CDR3 bases are TGTGCCTGGAGTTCCGGACAGGGACTCTACTATGGCTACACCTTC. As protein: CAWSSGQGLYYGYTF. V is TRBV30 and J is TRBJ1-2, with TRBD1 matching 8 bases. The CDR3 contains 15 residues. V shed 2 bases and J 3 bases; nucleotides not matched to a gene: 8. Germline CDR1 is GTSNPN and CDR2 is SVGIG (reference sequence).

This chain connects TRBV11-2 to TRBJ2-5; D call uncertain. Looked up from germline, CDR1 is SGHAT and CDR2 is FQNNGV. The CDR3 sequence is 14 residues long. The V and J ends lost 4 bases and 3 bases respectively, with 12 bases between them. CDR3 loop: CASSSYAFKETQYF. In nucleotides, the CDR3 is TGTGCCAGCAGCTCCTACGCCTTTAAAGAGACCCAGTACTTC. Complete variable domain (other parts from reference TRBV11-2 and TRBJ2-5): EAGVAQSPRYKIIEKRQSVAFWCNPISGHATLYWYQQILGQGPKLLIQFQNNGVVDDSQLPKDRFSAERLKGVDSTLKIQPAKLEDSAVYLCASSSYAFKETQYFGPGTRLLVL.

The chain combines TRBV5-8 with TRBJ2-2; 7 positions match TRBD1. Germline lookup yields CDR1 SGHTS and CDR2 YDEGEE. With V trimmed by 2 bases and J by 2 bases, 6 bases remained unmatched. This CDR3 is built from 16 residues. This chain's CDR3 is CASSFLGTANTGELFF. In DNA, the CDR3 is TGTGCCAGCAGCTTCCTAGGGACAGCCAACACCGGGGAGCTGTTTTTT.

The chain couples TRBV7-6 to TRBJ2-3, with TRBD2 identical over 12 bases. Germline V gene sequence: CDR1 SGHVS, CDR2 FNYEAQ. This CDR3 has 16 residues. The junction had 9 bases not matched to a gene; V was cut back by 5 bases and J by 6 bases. The DNA of the CDR3 is TGTGCCAGCAGCCCAACCCTAGCGGGGGGGATGGATACGCAGTATTTT. Residues: CASSPTLAGGMDTQYF.

This chain connects TRBV15 to TRBJ1-5, with 8 positions matching TRBD1. J gave up 7 bases and V 9 bases, and 17 bases lay outside the gene matches. This CDR3 has 16 amino acids. The germline gives CDR1 LNHNV, CDR2 YYDKDF (reference sequence). The CDR3 DNA is TGTGCCACTACAGCTAGTCTCCAGGGGGCCAGCCAGCCCCAGCATTTT. Translation: CATTASLQGASQPQHF.

The rearrangement joins TRBV9 to TRBJ1-1; possibly TRBD1 for D (5 bases). Germline values: CDR1 SGDLS, CDR2 YYNGEE. V was shortened by 6 bases and J by 4 bases, with 19 bases between the two germline ends. This CDR3 comprises 15 residues. CDR3: CASTSYSGLGTEAFF. For the CDR3, the DNA is TGTGCCAGCACCTCGTATTCGGGGCTGGGCACTGAAGCTTTCTTT.

This chain connects TRBV15 to TRBJ2-1; tentatively, D is TRBD1 or TRBD2 (7 bases each). V lost 1 base and J lost 7, with 14 bases in between. The germline gives CDR1 LNHNV, CDR2 YYDKDF (reference sequence). There are 15 residues in the CDR3. CDR3 protein: CATSRARGGINEQFF. The CDR3 DNA sequence: TGTGCCACCAGCAGAGCCAGGGGGGGGATAAATGAGCAGTTCTTC.